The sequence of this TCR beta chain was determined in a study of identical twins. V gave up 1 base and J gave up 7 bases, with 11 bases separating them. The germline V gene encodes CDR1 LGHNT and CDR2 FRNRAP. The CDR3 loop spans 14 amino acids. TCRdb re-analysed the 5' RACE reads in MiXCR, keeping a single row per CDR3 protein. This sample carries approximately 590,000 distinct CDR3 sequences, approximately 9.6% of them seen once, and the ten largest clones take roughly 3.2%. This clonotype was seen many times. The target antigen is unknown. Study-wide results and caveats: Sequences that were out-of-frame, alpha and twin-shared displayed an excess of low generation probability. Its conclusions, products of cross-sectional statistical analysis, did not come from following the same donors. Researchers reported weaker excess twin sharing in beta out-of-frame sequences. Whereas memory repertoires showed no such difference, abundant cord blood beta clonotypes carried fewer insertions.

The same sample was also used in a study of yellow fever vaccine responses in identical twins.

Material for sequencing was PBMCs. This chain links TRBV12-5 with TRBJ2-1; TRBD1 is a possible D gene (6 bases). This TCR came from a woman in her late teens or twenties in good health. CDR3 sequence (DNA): TGTGCTAGTGGTTTGGACCCCAGGGGAAATGAGCAGTTCTTC. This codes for CASGLDPRGNEQFF.